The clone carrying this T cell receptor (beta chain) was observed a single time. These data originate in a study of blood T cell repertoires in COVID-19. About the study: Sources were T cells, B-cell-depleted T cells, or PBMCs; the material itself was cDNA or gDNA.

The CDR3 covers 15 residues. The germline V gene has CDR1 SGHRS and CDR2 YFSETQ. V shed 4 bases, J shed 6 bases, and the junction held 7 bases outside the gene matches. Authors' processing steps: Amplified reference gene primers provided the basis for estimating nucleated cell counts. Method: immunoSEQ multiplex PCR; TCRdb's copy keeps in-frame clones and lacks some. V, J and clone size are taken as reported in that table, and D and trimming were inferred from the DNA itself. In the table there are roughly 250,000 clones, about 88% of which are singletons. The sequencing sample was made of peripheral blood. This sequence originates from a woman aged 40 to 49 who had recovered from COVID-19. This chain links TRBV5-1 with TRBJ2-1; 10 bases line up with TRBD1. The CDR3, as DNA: TGCGCCAGCAGCCCACCTCGACAGGGGGCCAATGAGCAGTTCTTC. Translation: CASSPPRQGANEQFF.